This entry concerns a single T cell receptor (beta chain). The target antigen is unknown. The entry originates in a study of yellow fever vaccine responses in identical twins. Regarding the study as a whole: Convergence reportedly seemed to mark part of the twins' vaccine T cell response, with personalization marking the rest.

TCRdb fed the RT-PCR reads into MiXCR, producing one record per CDR3 protein. Altogether approximately 6,000 distinct CDR3 sequences are present, just over 65% being singletons, with the ten largest covering 4%. The CDR3 extends over 15 amino acids. Looked up from germline, CDR1 is SGHNT and CDR2 is YENEEA. V lost 5 bases to trimming and J lost 2 bases; unmatched junction nucleotides: 5. This TCR was recovered from a woman younger than 35 who received the yellow fever vaccine. The sample was T cells from blood (PBMCs), unsorted or a sorted subset (not recorded which), taken before or after yellow fever vaccination (not recorded which). The chain carries TRBV11-3 and TRBJ2-5; 10 bases map to TRBD1. This CDR3 is CASSPGQGGQETQYF. CDR3 sequence (DNA): TGTGCCAGCAGCCCCGGACAGGGGGGGCAAGAGACCCAGTACTTC.